These 2 T cell receptor beta chains came from one sample sequenced in a study of blood T cell repertoires in COVID-19. Libraries were prepared by immunoSEQ multiplex PCR; TCRdb keeps only in-frame clonotypes and omits some of them. The table shows around 60,000 clones, with around 89% occurring only once. Sequencing input: peripheral blood. These receptor sequences come from a woman aged 60 to 75 with active COVID-19.

The chain has TRBV7-2 and TRBJ2-3; 7 bases line up with TRBD2. This CDR3 is built from 12 residues. V was pared by 8 bases and J by 8 bases, with 7 bases of the junction left unmatched. Germline V gene lookup returns CDR1 SGHTA and CDR2 FQGNSA. CDR3 sequence: CASSRTRSTQYF. The CDR3 region has the DNA TGTGCCAGCTCGCGGACTAGAAGTACGCAGTATTTT.

The V gene is TRBV6-5, the J gene TRBJ2-5; weak D call: TRBD2 (5 bases). Germline V gene lookup returns CDR1 MNHEY and CDR2 SVGAGI. V shed 0 bases and J shed 5 bases, with 10 bases lying between them. CDR3 length equals 14 residues. CDR3 coding DNA: TGTGCCAGCAGTTACTCGAGGGTTAGGGAGACCCAGTACTTC. Encoded protein: CASSYSRVRETQYF.